A single sample gave rise to the 13 T cell receptor beta chains below, sequenced in a study of T cells in Graves' hyperthyroidism and ophthalmopathy. The CDR3 regions of TCR beta were amplified from RNA transcripts. HTBI primers drove first-round RT-PCR of the TCR CDR3. TCRdb ran MiXCR on the multiplex PCR reads and lists one entry per CDR3 protein. The data show about 480,000 distinct CDR3 sequences, approximately 23% seen once. Sequencing was done on a sample of blood. These receptors were collected from a woman in her seventies with Graves' ophthalmopathy.

In its sample, this clonotype was seen a few times. The chain joins TRBV5-1 to TRBJ1-3; D is unclear. The V gene lost 0 bases and the J gene lost 4 bases, with 11 bases spanning the gap. CDR3 length: 15 residues. Germline V lookup: CDR1 SGHRS, CDR2 YFSETQ. CDR3: CASSLAAEGGNTIYF. CDR3 in DNA: TGCGCCAGCAGCTTGGCGGCCGAGGGCGGAAACACCATATATTTT.

This clonotype was seen more than once but under ten times. In DNA, the CDR3 is TGTGCCAGCAGCTGGGGCACGGTCGATGAAAAACTGTTTTTT. Translated, it gives CASSWGTVDEKLFF. The chain employs TRBV9 and TRBJ1-4, with D tentatively TRBD1 (5 bases). The germline V gene has CDR1 SGDLS and CDR2 YYNGEE. Trimming pared 4 bases from V and 6 bases from J, leaving 13 bases between. There are 14 residues in the CDR3.

A few counts support this clonotype. V is TRBV6-1 and J is TRBJ1-1; TRBD1 might be the D (6 bases). CDR1 MNHNS and CDR2 SASEGT come from the germline V gene. Trimming cost V 7 bases and J 5 bases, with 14 bases left between them. The CDR3 sequence is 13 residues long. DNA for the CDR3: TGTGCCAGCACGATAGGGGGTTGGACTGAAGCTTTCTTT. Residues: CASTIGGWTEAFF.

V usage is TRBV10-2 and J usage is TRBJ2-6; D is unresolved. Germline CDR1 is WSHSY and CDR2 is SAAADI. V lost 8 bases, J lost 1 base, and 12 bases lay in between. The CDR3 totals 15 residues. In nucleotides, the CDR3 is TGCGCCAGCGGGTTGTCGATGTCTGGGGCCAACGTCCTGACTTTC. Translating it yields CASGLSMSGANVLTF.

The V call is TRBV3-1, the J call TRBJ2-2, with unresolved D. V was trimmed by 0 bases and J by 2 bases, leaving 7 bases between them. The CDR3 is 15 amino acids. CDR1 and CDR2 from the germline V gene are LGHDT and YNNKEL (reference sequence). CDR3 nucleotides: TGTGCCAGCAGCCAAGATTGGCACAACACCGGGGAGCTGTTTTTT. This encodes CASSQDWHNTGELFF.

This clonotype was detected a few times. The genes are TRBV20-1 and TRBJ2-5, with TRBD1 matching 8 bases. V was clipped by 5 bases and J by 2 bases; unmatched bases: 7. The CDR3 covers 14 residues. Looked up from germline, CDR1 is DFQATT and CDR2 is SNEGSKA (reference sequence). The CDR3 sequence: CSAQLRQGQETQYF. The CDR3 coding sequence is TGCAGTGCTCAACTCCGACAGGGGCAAGAGACCCAGTACTTC.

In its sample, this clonotype was seen once. A read error may produce the germline difference seen at one junction end. This chain links TRBV20-1 with TRBJ2-7, with 9 bases matching TRBD1. This CDR3 has 15 amino acids. Germline V gives CDR1 DFQATT, CDR2 SNEGSKA (reference sequence). The CDR3 DNA reads TGCAGTGCCGAAGGTCCGGGACAGGGTCAGTACGAGCAGCACTTC. It translates to CSAEGPGQGQYEQHF.

Many counts were recorded for this clonotype. V is TRBV10-1 and J is TRBJ2-5, with 10 bases identical to TRBD1. The CDR3 extends over 17 amino acids. Per the germline V gene, CDR1 is WNHNN and CDR2 is SYGVQD (reference sequence). The junction had 11 bases not matched to a gene; V was cut back by 0 bases and J by 7 bases. The CDR3 here is CASSESGTGARGVTQYF. The CDR3 nucleotides read TGCGCCAGCAGTGAGTCAGGGACAGGGGCCCGCGGGGTGACCCAGTACTTC.

V and J are TRBV29-1 and TRBJ2-7, with 7 bases identical to TRBD2. This CDR3 contains 11 residues. Per germline, CDR1 SQVTM and CDR2 ANQGSEA. The V and J ends lost 7 bases and 7 bases, in that order; junction bases with no gene match: 7. The CDR3 loop is CSGENGGEQYF. The CDR3 DNA reads TGCAGCGGCGAGAACGGGGGGGAGCAGTACTTC.

The chain has TRBV20-1 and TRBJ1-1; D gene uncertain. The CDR3 has 12 amino acids. Germline CDR1 and CDR2: DFQATT and SNEGSKA (reference sequence). V was trimmed by 6 bases and J by 0 bases, leaving 8 bases between them. For the CDR3, the DNA is TGCAGTGCCGAGGAGATGAACACTGAAGCTTTCTTT. Translation: CSAEEMNTEAFF.

There are a few counts of this clonotype. V gene TRBV11-3 combines with J gene TRBJ2-5, with D maybe TRBD2 (5 bases). The CDR3 runs 13 residues. Trimming pared 1 base from V and 5 bases from J, leaving 8 bases between. Germline CDR1 is SGHNT and CDR2 is YENEEA. The CDR3 is CASSLGTVETQYF. The CDR3 nucleotides read TGTGCCAGCAGCTTAGGGACTGTGGAGACCCAGTACTTC.

At least ten counts were recorded for this clonotype. The V and J genes are TRBV28 and TRBJ1-2, with D possibly TRBD1 on 5 matching bases. Trimming took off 3 bases at V and 5 bases at J, with 7 bases between the two ends. CDR1 is MDHEN, CDR2 SYDVKM, per germline. The CDR3 covers 12 residues. The CDR3 sequence: CASSLGTYGYTF. The CDR3 DNA reads as TGTGCCAGCAGTTTGGGGACTTATGGCTACACCTTC.

This clonotype was observed at least ten times. The chain uses TRBV7-2 and TRBJ1-6; TRBD1 matches 10 bases. The CDR3 is 13 residues long. Trimming cost V 7 bases and J 9 bases; bases outside gene matches: 3. Germline-derived CDR1 and CDR2 are SGHTA and FQGNSA. The CDR3 coding sequence is TGTGCCAGCACCGGGACAGGGGTTTCACCCCTCCACTTT. Protein: CASTGTGVSPLHF.